This T cell receptor (beta chain) was obtained from a study of blood T cell repertoires in COVID-19. Study-level information: Sites across the United States, Italy and Spain contributed samples from acute and convalescent COVID-19.

Clones were sequenced by immunoSEQ multiplex PCR, and TCRdb holds only the in-frame ones, with some missing. The table shows fewer than 300,000 clones, with roughly 90% occurring only once. Cohorts were based on clinical histories the participants reported. V was clipped by 4 bases and J by 6 bases; unmatched bases: 2. The CDR3 consists of 13 residues. CDR1 and CDR2 from the germline V gene are MNHEY and SVGAGI. The V gene is TRBV6-5, the J gene TRBJ1-2; 10 bases agree with TRBD1. The sequencing input was PBMCs or T cells enriched from blood (not recorded which). This clonotype originated in a woman aged 30 to 39 who had recovered from COVID-19. The CDR3 DNA follows: TGTGCCAGCAGTTTAGGGACAGGGGATGGCTACACCTTC. Protein sequence: CASSLGTGDGYTF.